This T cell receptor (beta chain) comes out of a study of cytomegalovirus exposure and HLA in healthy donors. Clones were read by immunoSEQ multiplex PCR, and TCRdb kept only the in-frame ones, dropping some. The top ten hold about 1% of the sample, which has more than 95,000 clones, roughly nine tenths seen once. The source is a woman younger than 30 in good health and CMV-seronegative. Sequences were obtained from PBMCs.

CDR3 residues: CASSLKNIGGVRTDTQYF. Here the CDR3 DNA reads TGTGCCAGCAGCTTAAAAAATATAGGGGGTGTGAGGACAGATACGCAGTATTTT. V usage is TRBV28 and J usage is TRBJ2-3, with a tentative D call TRBD1 (6 bases). Per germline, CDR1 MDHEN and CDR2 SYDVKM. The CDR3 totals 18 residues. V shed 6 bases and J shed 3 bases, with 25 bases lying between them.